This T cell receptor beta chain came from a study of blood T cell repertoires in COVID-19. Per the authors' pipeline: Amplified reference gene primers provided the basis for estimating nucleated cell counts. Some clones are missing from TCRdb's copy, which holds only in-frame ones; the method was immunoSEQ multiplex PCR. D and trimming come from the DNA, and the V and J calls and clone size come from that table. Among 250,000 to 300,000 clones listed, approximately 87% were seen once. This clone was counted between two and nine times. V was pared by 5 bases and J by 9 bases, with 4 bases of the junction left unmatched. The CDR3 contains 13 residues. Germline values: CDR1 KGHSH, CDR2 LQKENI.

The V gene is TRBV18, the J gene TRBJ1-6; 7 nucleotides match TRBD1. The TCR sequence derives from a woman aged 30 to 39 with COVID-19, enrolled during active disease. Sequencing was carried out using peripheral blood. In nucleotides, the CDR3 is TGTGCCAGCTCAGCGACAGGGATTTCACCCCTCCACTTT. This codes for CASSATGISPLHF.